The 15 T cell receptor beta chains below come from one sample, sequenced in a study of blood T cell repertoires in COVID-19. Profiled with immunoSEQ multiplex PCR; TCRdb holds only in-frame clones, not every one. The sample includes 140,000 or so clones, around 87% of them seen just once. The sample comprised peripheral blood. The receptors were sampled from a human donor in a cohort sampled during active COVID-19.

This sequence joins TRBV5-1 and TRBJ1-4, with 8 bases matching TRBD1. Germline CDR1 SGHRS, CDR2 YFSETQ. V shed 0 bases, J shed 8 bases, and the junction held 0 bases outside the gene matches. This CDR3 contains 13 residues. The CDR3 reads CASSLGTGEKLFF. For the CDR3, the DNA is TGCGCCAGCAGCTTGGGGACAGGGGAAAAACTGTTTTTT.

The V call is TRBV5-6, the J call TRBJ2-7; 8 nucleotides match TRBD1. This CDR3 comprises 15 residues. The germline V gene encodes CDR1 SGHDT and CDR2 YYEEEE. The V gene end was trimmed by 4 bases and the J gene end by 6 bases; junction bases not matched to a gene: 12. The CDR3 bases are TGTGCCAGCAGCACCCAAGGACAGGGAAATCGCGAGCAGTACTTC. Translation: CASSTQGQGNREQYF.

The chain couples TRBV27 to TRBJ1-6; D might be TRBD1 (6 bases). The CDR3 is 15 amino acids. The germline gives CDR1 MNHEY, CDR2 SMNVEV (reference sequence). V was pared by 5 bases and J by 5 bases, with 13 bases between. In DNA, the CDR3 is TGTGCCAGCAGTCTCAGGACAGCTAATAATTCACCCCTCCACTTT. It translates to CASSLRTANNSPLHF.

The V and J genes are TRBV7-9 and TRBJ2-3; 7 bases match TRBD2. Germline V gene lookup returns CDR1 SEHNR and CDR2 FQNEAQ (reference sequence). Trimming removed 5 bases from V and 3 bases from J; junction bases left unmatched: 11. This CDR3 has 16 amino acids. The chain's CDR3 is CASSLDGVAGTDTQYF. DNA of the CDR3: TGTGCCAGCAGCCTTGATGGAGTAGCGGGTACAGATACGCAGTATTTT.

The chain is built from TRBV11-2 and TRBJ2-7, with a possible D match to TRBD2 (7 bases). In germline, CDR1 is SGHAT, CDR2 FQNNGV. The germline V and J ends were trimmed by 0 bases and 2 bases, with 14 bases remaining between them. The CDR3 is 16 amino acids. CDR3: CASSLDWGGGAYEQYF. The CDR3 coding sequence is TGTGCCAGCAGCTTAGATTGGGGAGGGGGGGCCTACGAGCAGTACTTC.

The V call is TRBV10-3, the J call TRBJ2-7, with a weak D call TRBD2 (5 bases). Germline loops: CDR1 ENHRY, CDR2 SYGVKD. V was trimmed by 4 bases and J by 0 bases, leaving 10 bases between them. The CDR3 has 14 residues. Here the CDR3 reads CAISGLTNSYEQYF. In nucleotides, the CDR3 is TGTGCCATCAGTGGGTTGACTAACTCCTACGAGCAGTACTTC.

This sequence joins TRBV13 and TRBJ2-7; 7 bases align to TRBD1. The J segment lost 2 bases and the V segment lost 5 bases, leaving 3 bases of the junction unmatched. This CDR3 spans 13 amino acids. Germline assignment: CDR1 PRHDT and CDR2 FYEKMQ (reference sequence). DNA of the CDR3: TGTGCCAGCAGCCAGGGGGTAGCCTACGAGCAGTACTTC. This translates into CASSQGVAYEQYF.

The chain uses TRBV6-1 and TRBJ1-2; unclear D gene. Germline V gives CDR1 MNHNS, CDR2 SASEGT. This CDR3 spans 15 amino acids. Trimming pared 2 bases from V and 0 bases from J, leaving 10 bases between. The CDR3 loop reads CASSESGVSNYGYTF. The CDR3 DNA follows: TGTGCCAGCAGTGAATCCGGGGTATCTAACTATGGCTACACCTTC.

The CDR3 DNA follows: TGTGCCAGCAGTGGGCTAGCGGGTAATGAGCAGTTCTTC. Protein: CASSGLAGNEQFF. This chain uses TRBV12-3 or TRBV12-4 with TRBJ2-1, with TRBD2 identical over 8 bases. V was clipped by 5 bases and J by 7 bases; unmatched bases: 4. The CDR3 consists of 13 residues.

Only a few counts were recorded for this clone. The rearrangement joins TRBV5-1 to TRBJ1-4; D perhaps matches TRBD1 (6 bases). The V end was cut by 0 bases, the J end by 8 bases, with 29 bases between. This CDR3 is 20 amino acids long. Germline V gene lookup returns CDR1 SGHRS and CDR2 YFSETQ. The CDR3: CASSLASSRQTGGLGEKLFF. The CDR3 nucleotides are TGCGCCAGCAGCTTGGCCAGTAGCAGGCAGACAGGTGGACTCGGAGAAAAACTGTTTTTT.

The chain combines TRBV6-5 with TRBJ2-1, with D maybe TRBD1 (6 bases). Germline lookup yields CDR1 MNHEY and CDR2 SVGAGI. Trimming cost V 5 bases and J 6 bases, with 14 bases left between them. The CDR3 consists of 14 residues. The CDR3 protein is CASSLNTGSNEQFF. In nucleotides, the CDR3 is TGTGCCAGCAGTCTAAACACAGGGTCCAATGAGCAGTTCTTC.

This clone was observed at least ten times. The V gene is TRBV27, the J gene TRBJ1-2, with a tentative D call TRBD1 (6 bases). The V end was cut by 2 bases, the J end by 2 bases, with 9 bases between. This CDR3 comprises 14 residues. Germline values: CDR1 MNHEY, CDR2 SMNVEV (reference sequence). The CDR3 DNA sequence: TGTGCCAGCAGTTTACGGGACAAAAACTATGGCTACACCTTC. Translating it yields CASSLRDKNYGYTF.

This chain joins TRBV18 and TRBJ2-7; 9 bases are shared with TRBD1. The CDR3 covers 15 residues. The V gene end was trimmed by 5 bases and the J gene end by 7 bases; junction bases not matched to a gene: 12. Germline V CDR1 and CDR2: KGHSH, LQKENI. The CDR3, as DNA: TGTGCCAGCTCATCATCCGGGACAGGGCTAAGGGAGCAGTACTTC. Amino acid sequence: CASSSSGTGLREQYF. The full variable domain, its missing parts supplied by reference TRBV18 and TRBJ2-7, is NAGVMQNPRHLVRRRGQEARLRCSPMKGHSHVYWYRQLPEEGLKFMVYLQKENIIDESGMPKERFSAEFPKEGPSILRIQQVVRGDSAAYFCASSSSGTGLREQYFGPGTRLTVT.

Only one count was recorded for this clone. V is TRBV2 and J is TRBJ1-1, with D unresolved. Germline-derived CDR1 and CDR2 are SNHLY and FYNNEI. V lost 1 base to trimming and J lost 0 bases, with 15 bases between them. The CDR3 is made up of 17 amino acids. The CDR3: CASSEGEGRVMNTEAFF. CDR3 DNA sequence: TGTGCCAGCAGTGAAGGGGAAGGGAGGGTCATGAACACTGAAGCTTTCTTT.

The CDR3 DNA is TGTGCCAGCAGCTTTCTAGCGGGAGAGGGTGATACGCAGTATTTT. Translated: CASSFLAGEGDTQYF. The chain carries TRBV11-1 and TRBJ2-3; TRBD2 matches 10 bases. The CDR3 totals 15 residues. The germline gives CDR1 SGHAT, CDR2 FQDESV (reference sequence). V lost 3 bases and J lost 6; bases outside the gene matches: 6.